These 18 T cell receptor beta chains came from one sample sequenced in a study of T-cell memory formation after mild COVID-19. TCRdb analysed the 5' RACE reads with MiXCR anew, one entry per CDR3 protein. Among tens of thousands of distinct CDR3 sequences, 14% were seen once, and the ten largest hold about 31%. The sequenced material came from PBMCs or a T cell subset sorted from them (not recorded which). These receptors came from an adult woman who had mild COVID-19 (a few samples of this study predate the infection). Cell type and time point are not known.

This clonotype was seen a handful of times. The chain joins TRBV18 to TRBJ1-1, with D maybe TRBD1 (5 bases). CDR1 is KGHSH and CDR2 is LQKENI in the germline V gene. Trimming shortened V by 2 bases and J by 5 bases, and 30 bases separated the two germline ends. This CDR3 is built from 20 residues. CDR3 in DNA: TGTGCCAGCTCACCATTAAAGGCTCAAAGGTCCCGGGGCCCTGGGACTGAAGCTTTCTTT. It codes for CASSPLKAQRSRGPGTEAFF.

This clonotype was detected a few times. This chain connects TRBV11-2 to TRBJ1-5; D perhaps matches TRBD1 (6 bases). The germline gives CDR1 SGHAT, CDR2 FQNNGV. The CDR3 extends over 18 amino acids. Trimming pared 0 bases from V and 2 bases from J, leaving 17 bases between. The CDR3 spells CASSLDNGRRGGNQPQHF. DNA for the CDR3: TGTGCCAGCAGCTTAGATAACGGTCGCAGGGGAGGCAATCAGCCCCAGCATTTT.

The rearrangement links TRBV19 to TRBJ1-1; a possible D gene is TRBD1 (6 bases). CDR1 is LNHDA and CDR2 is SQIVND in the germline V gene (reference sequence). This CDR3 contains 13 residues. The V end was cut by 6 bases, the J end by 6 bases, with 14 bases between. CDR3 sequence: CASSLTGGPEAFF. CDR3 coding DNA: TGTGCCAGTAGCCTAACGGGGGGCCCTGAAGCTTTCTTT.

V is TRBV3-1 and J is TRBJ2-3; 7 bases are a match to TRBD2. Germline V lookup: CDR1 LGHDT, CDR2 YNNKEL (reference sequence). The V segment lost 0 bases and the J segment 0 bases; nucleotides outside the gene matches: 0. This CDR3 comprises 15 residues. CDR3 loop: CASSQDGGSTDTQYF. In nucleotides, the CDR3 is TGTGCCAGCAGCCAAGACGGGGGGAGCACAGATACGCAGTATTTT.

This chain joins TRBV29-1 and TRBJ2-7, with TRBD1 matching over 10 bases. The CDR3 covers 16 residues. The J segment lost 3 bases and the V segment lost 1 base, leaving 9 bases of the junction unmatched. Germline CDR1 and CDR2: SQVTM and ANQGSEA. The CDR3, as DNA: TGCAGCGTTGAAGGTATCTCGGGACAGGGGTTCTACGAGCAGTACTTC. Translating it yields CSVEGISGQGFYEQYF.

By share of the sample, this clonotype is medium-sized. V is TRBV7-9 and J is TRBJ2-1; 8 bases map to TRBD2. V lost 7 bases, J lost 12 bases, and 17 bases stayed unmatched. The CDR3 is 15 amino acids. Germline CDR1 and CDR2: SEHNR and FQNEAQ (reference sequence). CDR3 loop: CASTQTGGPVDGQFF. In DNA, the CDR3 is TGTGCCAGCACCCAGACGGGAGGGCCTGTCGATGGGCAGTTCTTC.

This clonotype was detected many times. The J gene is TRBJ2-7, the V gene TRBV7-2, with TRBD1 matching over 9 bases. This CDR3 is built from 14 residues. Germline V CDR1 and CDR2: SGHTA, FQGNSA. The J segment lost 6 bases and the V segment lost 4 bases, leaving 7 bases of the junction unmatched. CDR3 amino acids: CASSSGTGLPEQYF. CDR3 bases: TGTGCCAGCAGCTCCGGGACAGGGCTTCCCGAGCAGTACTTC.

This clonotype has just a few counts. V is TRBV3-1 and J is TRBJ2-5; D is uncertain. CDR3 size: 14 residues. With 0 bases removed from V and 5 bases from J, the gap between germline ends came to 10 bases. Germline CDR1 LGHDT, CDR2 YNNKEL (reference sequence). The DNA of the CDR3 is TGTGCCAGCAGCCAAGATCTGACTGCGGAGACCCAGTACTTC. Translated: CASSQDLTAETQYF.

The chain joins TRBV9 to TRBJ1-1; D is perhaps TRBD1 (5 bases). Trimming took 0 bases from V and 5 from J, leaving 11 bases between them. Per germline, CDR1 SGDLS and CDR2 YYNGEE. The length of the CDR3 is 14 residues. This CDR3 is CASSVEGAGTEAFF. The CDR3 DNA reads TGTGCCAGCAGCGTAGAAGGGGCCGGAACTGAAGCTTTCTTT.

There are a few counts of this clonotype. V usage is TRBV2 and J usage is TRBJ2-2, with TRBD2 matching 12 bases. This CDR3 spans 15 amino acids. Germline V gene data show CDR1 as SNHLY and CDR2 as FYNNEI. J lost 8 bases, V lost 6 bases, and 7 bases had no gene match. The CDR3 sequence: CASSGLAGTAGELFF. CDR3 in DNA: TGTGCCAGCAGCGGACTAGCGGGGACCGCTGGGGAGCTGTTTTTT.

The chain uses TRBV27 and TRBJ2-7, with 9 positions matching TRBD1. From germline, CDR1 is MNHEY and CDR2 SMNVEV (reference sequence). CDR3 length: 16 amino acids. V shed 0 bases and J 3 bases; nucleotides not matched to a gene: 6. CDR3 amino acids: CASSLSGQGGVYEQYF. For the CDR3, the DNA is TGTGCCAGCAGTTTATCGGGACAGGGCGGGGTCTACGAGCAGTACTTC.

The J gene is TRBJ2-3, the V gene TRBV19; D is possibly TRBD1 or TRBD2 (6 bases each). This CDR3 is built from 15 residues. Germline V gives CDR1 LNHDA, CDR2 SQIVND (reference sequence). The V end was cut by 7 bases, the J end by 5 bases, with 19 bases between. The CDR3 nucleotides read TGTGCCAGTATGGATTCGGGGGCCTCGGGAGATACGCAGTATTTT. Translating it yields CASMDSGASGDTQYF.

V usage is TRBV2 and J usage is TRBJ2-5; D possibly corresponds to TRBD2 (6 bases). Looked up from germline, CDR1 is SNHLY and CDR2 is FYNNEI. Trimming stripped 1 base from V and 7 bases from J, with 13 bases between. The CDR3 consists of 14 residues. This CDR3 is CASSEVPGDRTQYF. DNA of the CDR3: TGTGCCAGCAGTGAAGTACCGGGGGATAGGACCCAGTACTTC.

This clonotype was observed a few times. The gene calls are TRBV27 and TRBJ1-5; tentative D call: TRBD1 (6 bases). CDR1 MNHEY and CDR2 SMNVEV come from the germline V gene (reference sequence). The CDR3 totals 14 residues. Trimming removed 2 bases from V and 2 bases from J, with 7 bases in between. The CDR3 DNA reads TGTGCCAGCAGTTTAAGGACAGGCAATCAGCCCCAGCATTTT. As protein: CASSLRTGNQPQHF.

This clonotype counts as medium-sized (0.01 to 0.1%). This chain connects TRBV20-1 to TRBJ2-1; TRBD2 aligns across 8 bases. This CDR3 comprises 13 residues. The germline V gene has CDR1 DFQATT and CDR2 SNEGSKA (reference sequence). Trimming at V came to 2 bases and at J to 9 bases, leaving 6 bases not matched to a gene. The DNA of the CDR3 is TGCAGTGCTAGATCGGGAGGGGACGTTGAGCAGTTCTTC. Protein product: CSARSGGDVEQFF.

This clonotype was observed at least ten times. This chain connects TRBV7-2 to TRBJ2-1; TRBD2 aligns across 8 bases. Germline V gives CDR1 SGHTA, CDR2 FQGNSA. CDR3 length: 15 residues. V lost 1 base, J lost 4 bases, and 3 bases stayed unmatched. The CDR3 sequence is CASSLEGGGYNEQFF. CDR3 coding DNA: TGTGCCAGCAGCTTAGAAGGCGGGGGGTACAATGAGCAGTTCTTC. Combining the CDR3 with reference TRBV7-2 and TRBJ2-1 gives the whole variable domain GAGVSQSPSNKVTEKGKDVELRCDPISGHTALYWYRQSLGQGLEFLIYFQGNSAPDKSGLPSDRFSAERTGGSVSTLTIQRTQQEDSAVYLCASSLEGGGYNEQFFGPGTRLTVL.

The rearrangement uses TRBV6-1 and TRBJ2-7; 9 bases are shared with TRBD1. The CDR3 is made up of 15 amino acids. Germline CDR1 MNHNS, CDR2 SASEGT. V gave up 1 base and J gave up 4 bases; unmatched junction bases: 5. CDR3 protein: CASSEGGTGYYEQYF. The CDR3 nucleotides are TGTGCCAGCAGTGAAGGCGGGACAGGGTATTACGAGCAGTACTTC.

The CDR3 loop is CASIGTPNTGELFF. CDR3 coding DNA: TGTGCCAGCATCGGGACTCCGAACACCGGGGAGCTGTTTTTT. This chain joins TRBV11-3 and TRBJ2-2; tentatively, D is TRBD2 (6 bases). Looked up from germline, CDR1 is SGHNT and CDR2 is YENEEA. CDR3 length: 14 residues. Between the trimmed V and J ends, which lost 7 bases and 0 bases, there was a span of 9 bases.